Each of the 31 T cell receptor beta chains below was sequenced from the same sample in a study of response to subunit inactivated influenza vaccine. Each CDR3 protein gets one entry after TCRdb re-called the RT-PCR reads with MiXCR. The repertoire holds hundreds of thousands of distinct CDR3 sequences, with approximately 17% as singletons. Sample: PBMCs from blood, taken around 5 days after vaccination. These receptors all come from a man aged 50-59 years who received an inactivated influenza vaccine.

The table lists this clonotype with many counts. The gene calls are TRBV12-3 or TRBV12-4 and TRBJ2-2, with D possibly called TRBD1 or TRBD2 (5 bases each). The CDR3 is made up of 14 amino acids. V shed 3 bases and J shed 7 bases, with 12 bases lying between them. This chain's CDR3 is CASSFSNGGGELFF. CDR3 bases: TGTGCCAGCAGTTTTAGTAATGGGGGCGGGGAGCTGTTTTTT.

In the case of this clonotype: This clone may be a read error of a much larger clone one base away. Likely a read error: the CDR3 ends without its conserved phenylalanine or tryptophan. The chain employs TRBV6-5 and TRBJ1-3; D remains ambiguous. CDR1 and CDR2 (germline): MNHEY, SVGAGI. The CDR3 length is 15 residues. V lost 2 bases to trimming and J lost 0 bases, with 8 bases between them. The CDR3 loop reads CASSYGGNSGNTIYS. The CDR3 region has the DNA TGTGCCAGCAGTTACGGTGGGAACTCTGGAAACACCATATATTCT.

Many counts were recorded for this clonotype. V usage is TRBV29-1 and J usage is TRBJ2-1; 7 nucleotides agree with TRBD1. The germline V gene has CDR1 SQVTM and CDR2 ANQGSEA. With 7 bases clipped from V and 0 bases from J, the junction kept 9 bases outside the gene matches. CDR3 length: 15 residues. The CDR3 DNA reads TGCAGCGCCCAGAGCCCAGGGGGCTCCTACAATGAGCAGTTCTTC. Translated: CSAQSPGGSYNEQFF.

The chain couples TRBV28 to TRBJ2-1; the D gene is possibly TRBD1 (6 bases). Germline V gene sequence: CDR1 MDHEN, CDR2 SYDVKM. The CDR3 is 14 residues long. Trimming removed 5 bases at V and 5 bases at J, with 13 bases between. The CDR3 here is CASSKGQFNNEQFF. As DNA, the CDR3 is TGTGCCAGCAGTAAAGGACAGTTTAACAATGAGCAGTTCTTC.

This clonotype appeared a few times. V usage is TRBV10-1 and J usage is TRBJ2-2; D gene ambiguous. V lost 5 bases to trimming and J lost 6 bases, with 7 bases between them. The CDR3 extends over 12 amino acids. Germline V gene data show CDR1 as WNHNN and CDR2 as SYGVQD (reference sequence). Here the CDR3 DNA reads TGCGCCAGCAGTAACACCGCCGGGGAGCTGTTTTTT. This gives the protein CASSNTAGELFF.

V usage is TRBV7-2 and J usage is TRBJ2-1, with TRBD2 matching over 10 bases. The CDR3 consists of 17 residues. Germline V gives CDR1 SGHTA, CDR2 FQGNSA. Trimming took 0 bases from V and 3 from J; bases not matched to a gene: 5. The CDR3 bases are TGTGCCAGCAGCTTAGCTGTACTAGCGGGAAGCTACAATGAGCAGTTCTTC. Residues: CASSLAVLAGSYNEQFF.

This clonotype was counted many times. The chain is built from TRBV15 and TRBJ2-2; no clear D gene. Germline loops: CDR1 LNHNV, CDR2 YYDKDF (reference sequence). The V and J ends lost 0 bases and 1 base respectively, with 18 bases between them. The CDR3 is 19 amino acids. The CDR3 protein is CATSRDVIRSGWNTGELFF. The CDR3 nucleotides are TGTGCCACCAGCAGAGACGTCATTCGGTCAGGCTGGAACACCGGGGAGCTGTTTTTT.

The CDR3 spells CASSYSQGGGNEKLFF. The CDR3 region has the DNA TGTGCCAGCAGTTACTCTCAGGGTGGAGGTAATGAAAAACTGTTTTTT. This chain connects TRBV6-5 to TRBJ1-4, with a weak D call TRBD1 (5 bases). V was trimmed by 0 bases and J by 4 bases, leaving 12 bases between them. The germline gives CDR1 MNHEY, CDR2 SVGAGI. The CDR3 runs to 16 residues.

The chain carries TRBV4-1 and TRBJ2-1; 9 positions match TRBD2. The CDR3 totals 18 residues. Germline CDR1 reads MGHRA; CDR2 reads YSYEKL. V trimming: 0 bases; J trimming: 3 bases; junction bases outside the gene matches: 9. CDR3 sequence: CASSQDDLWRGGYNEQFF. The CDR3 DNA follows: TGCGCCAGCAGCCAAGATGATCTTTGGCGGGGGGGCTACAATGAGCAGTTCTTC.

This clonotype was recorded many times. The chain combines TRBV7-2 with TRBJ2-5; 12 bases line up with TRBD2. The germline V gene has CDR1 SGHTA and CDR2 FQGNSA. This CDR3 is built from 14 residues. Losses at the gene ends were 6 bases for V and 6 bases for J; bases not matched to a gene: 5. The CDR3 loop reads CASRPTSGGKTQYF. CDR3 nucleotides: TGTGCCAGCAGACCGACTAGCGGGGGCAAGACCCAGTACTTC.

This clonotype was detected only a few times. V gene TRBV12-3 or TRBV12-4 combines with J gene TRBJ1-4, with D unresolved. The CDR3 is made up of 16 amino acids. V gave up 2 bases and J gave up 4 bases, with 14 bases separating them. CDR3 in amino acids: CASSLSMGGVNEKLFF. For the CDR3, the DNA is TGTGCCAGCAGTTTAAGCATGGGAGGAGTTAATGAAAAACTGTTTTTT.

This clonotype has only a few counts. This chain connects TRBV6-2 or TRBV6-3 to TRBJ2-2; D remains ambiguous. CDR3 length: 13 residues. CDR1 and CDR2 (germline): MNHEY, SVGEGT. The germline V and J ends were trimmed by 5 bases and 3 bases, with 7 bases remaining between them. The CDR3 region is CASSMGYTGELFF. In DNA, the CDR3 is TGTGCCAGCAGTATGGGATACACCGGGGAGCTGTTTTTT.

The table lists this clonotype with a few counts. The CDR3 coding sequence is TGCGCCAGCAGCGAGTTTGGCTCGACAGGTGAAGCTTTCTTT. It is translated as CASSEFGSTGEAFF. The chain has TRBV5-1 and TRBJ1-1; the D gene is possibly TRBD1 (6 bases). Germline V gives CDR1 SGHRS, CDR2 YFSETQ. This CDR3 is built from 14 residues. Trimming cost V 4 bases and J 7 bases, with 17 bases left between them.

CDR3 loop: CASSTRGVPLTDTQYF. As DNA, the CDR3 is TGTGCCAGCAGCACCCGAGGGGTCCCGCTTACAGATACGCAGTATTTT. The chain couples TRBV9 to TRBJ2-3, with D possibly being TRBD1 or TRBD2 (5 bases each). Looked up from germline, CDR1 is SGDLS and CDR2 is YYNGEE. Trimming pared 4 bases from V and 3 bases from J, leaving 18 bases between. The CDR3 has 16 residues.

This clonotype turned up a few times. The genes are TRBV13 and TRBJ2-7, with 9 bases fitting TRBD2. Germline V gene data show CDR1 as PRHDT and CDR2 as FYEKMQ (reference sequence). With 5 bases clipped from V and 6 bases from J, the junction kept 11 bases outside the gene matches. The CDR3 is 15 amino acids. The CDR3, as DNA: TGTGCCAGCAGCCCCCGGATAGCGGGAGTTTCCGAGCAGTACTTC. Amino acids: CASSPRIAGVSEQYF.

The chain carries TRBV25-1 and TRBJ2-1; no definite D call. Between the trimmed V and J ends, which lost 4 bases and 10 bases, there was a span of 14 bases. CDR3 length equals 13 residues. From germline, CDR1 is MGHDK and CDR2 SYGVNS. The DNA of the CDR3 is TGTGCCAGCAGTGTCCCCGGCCGCGACGAGCAGTTCTTC. Translated: CASSVPGRDEQFF.

A word on this clonotype: Sequence at one end of the junction differs from germline and may be a read error. The genes are TRBV6-6 and TRBJ2-3; D unclear. Germline CDR1 reads MNHNY; CDR2 reads SVGAGI (reference sequence). This CDR3 region has 12 residues. The CDR3 DNA reads TGTGGCAGCAGGAGTGGGTCCGATACGCAGTATTTT. Residues: CGSRSGSDTQYF.

The chain has TRBV4-3 and TRBJ2-7; D uncertain. The ends were cut back, 0 bases at V and 3 bases at J, with 12 bases in the middle. The germline V gene has CDR1 LGHNA and CDR2 YSLEER. The CDR3 covers 15 residues. The CDR3: CASSQDQASFYEQYF. The CDR3 DNA is TGCGCCAGCAGCCAAGATCAGGCCAGTTTCTACGAGCAGTACTTC.

This sequence joins TRBV10-3 and TRBJ2-7, with TRBD2 matching 11 bases. V was clipped by 4 bases and J by 5 bases; unmatched bases: 10. This CDR3 region has 16 residues. Germline-derived CDR1 and CDR2 are ENHRY and SYGVKD. CDR3 residues: CAISVGMRLAGNEQYF. As DNA, the CDR3 is TGTGCCATCAGTGTTGGGATGAGACTAGCGGGGAACGAGCAGTACTTC.

This clonotype was seen many times. The CDR3 loop is CAISETGMNTEAFF. The CDR3 bases are TGTGCCATCAGTGAGACAGGAATGAACACTGAAGCTTTCTTT. The chain carries TRBV10-3 and TRBJ1-1; D perhaps matches TRBD1 (5 bases). CDR3 length: 14 residues. Germline V gene data show CDR1 as ENHRY and CDR2 as SYGVKD. With 2 bases removed from V and 0 bases from J, the gap between germline ends came to 7 bases.

This clonotype was seen a few times. The chain carries TRBV20-1 and TRBJ2-7, with D perhaps TRBD1 (6 bases). The CDR3 loop spans 14 amino acids. Germline CDR1 and CDR2: DFQATT and SNEGSKA (reference sequence). Trimming took off 0 bases at V and 6 bases at J, with 15 bases between the two ends. The DNA of the CDR3 is TGCAGTGCTAGAGACAGGGGATTTTACAGCGAGCAGTACTTC. Its translation: CSARDRGFYSEQYF.

This clonotype has a handful of counts. The chain uses TRBV20-1 and TRBJ2-7; the D gene is possibly TRBD1 (5 bases). The CDR3 has 12 amino acids. With 5 bases removed from V and 4 bases from J, the gap between germline ends came to 12 bases. Germline-derived CDR1 and CDR2 are DFQATT and SNEGSKA (reference sequence). The CDR3 sequence: CSAPLQGYEQYF. CDR3 nucleotide sequence: TGCAGTGCTCCTCTCCAGGGTTACGAGCAGTACTTC.

The chain carries TRBV11-3 and TRBJ2-1, with 12 positions matching TRBD2. The CDR3 has 14 amino acids. The germline V gene encodes CDR1 SGHNT and CDR2 YENEEA. With V trimmed by 3 bases and J by 9 bases, 3 bases remained unmatched. CDR3 sequence (DNA): TGTGCCAGCAGCTTGAAACTAGCGGGAGGTGAGCAGTTCTTC. This codes for CASSLKLAGGEQFF.

This clonotype was detected ten times or more. This chain connects TRBV4-1 to TRBJ1-5; a possible D gene is TRBD1 (5 bases). V lost 1 base and J 0 bases, leaving 19 bases between the germline ends. The germline gives CDR1 MGHRA, CDR2 YSYEKL. This CDR3 has 19 residues. CDR3 sequence: CASSQALGLGGHSNQPQHF. CDR3 coding DNA: TGCGCCAGCAGCCAAGCCTTGGGACTAGGAGGACATAGCAATCAGCCCCAGCATTTT.

As concerns this clonotype: A read error may account for a junction end that differs from germline. The chain employs TRBV10-3 and TRBJ1-1; D unclear. Germline values: CDR1 ENHRY, CDR2 SYGVKD. The CDR3 extends over 14 amino acids. The CDR3 reads CAISDPAAASEGFF. CDR3 nucleotide sequence: TGTGCCATCAGTGATCCCGCGGCGGCCTCGGAAGGTTTCTTT.

This clonotype has ten or more counts. The J gene is TRBJ2-7, the V gene TRBV6-5; 7 nucleotides line up with TRBD1. CDR1 is MNHEY and CDR2 is SVGAGI in the germline V gene. V shed 6 bases and J 7 bases; nucleotides not matched to a gene: 3. The CDR3 loop spans 11 amino acids. CDR3 sequence (DNA): TGTGCCAGCAGCTCACAGGGGGAGCAGTACTTC. This sequence encodes CASSSQGEQYF.

CDR3 coding DNA: TGTGCCAGCAGCGTAGGACAATCGAACACCGGGGAGCTGTTTTTT. Its translation is CASSVGQSNTGELFF. The V gene is TRBV9, the J gene TRBJ2-2; D gene uncertain. This CDR3 region has 15 residues. Germline CDR1 SGDLS, CDR2 YYNGEE. Deletions cut 0 bases from V and 0 bases from J, with 6 bases between. The full variable domain, with the rest looked up from reference TRBV9 and TRBJ2-2, is DSGVTQTPKHLITATGQRVTLRCSPRSGDLSVYWYQQSLDQGLQFLIQYYNGEERAKGNILERFSAQQFPDLHSELNLSSLELGDSALYFCASSVGQSNTGELFFGEGSRLTVL.

This rearrangement joins TRBV7-9 to TRBJ2-7; a weak D match, TRBD2 (6 bases). Per the germline V gene, CDR1 is SEHNR and CDR2 is FQNEAQ (reference sequence). The CDR3 has 16 amino acids. Trimming stripped 2 bases from V and 0 bases from J, with 14 bases between. CDR3 DNA sequence: TGTGCCAGCAGCTTAACCCTGGGACTTAGCTCCTACGAGCAGTACTTC. Amino acid sequence: CASSLTLGLSSYEQYF. The full variable domain, rest sourced from reference TRBV7-9 and TRBJ2-7, is DTGVSQNPRHKITKRGQNVTFRCDPISEHNRLYWYRQTLGQGPEFLTYFQNEAQLEKSRLLSDRFSAERPKGSFSTLEIQRTEQGDSAMYLCASSLTLGLSSYEQYFGPGTRLTVT.

In its sample, this clonotype was seen many times. The chain links TRBV20-1 to TRBJ2-7, with D unresolved. The CDR3 is 15 amino acids. The germline gives CDR1 DFQATT, CDR2 SNEGSKA (reference sequence). V gave up 0 bases and J gave up 3 bases, with 15 bases separating them. The CDR3 sequence is CSARDWTSVDYEQYF. The CDR3 coding sequence is TGCAGTGCTAGAGATTGGACGAGCGTTGACTACGAGCAGTACTTC.

In this sample, this clonotype turned up many times. V gene TRBV10-3 combines with J gene TRBJ1-4; D ambiguous. Trimming took off 0 bases at V and 8 bases at J, with 13 bases between the two ends. The germline gives CDR1 ENHRY, CDR2 SYGVKD. The CDR3 is 15 amino acids. CDR3 in amino acids: CAISESSGPEEKLFF. In DNA, the CDR3 is TGTGCCATCAGTGAGTCCTCCGGACCGGAAGAAAAACTGTTTTTT.

V is TRBV20-1 and J is TRBJ1-5; 7 nucleotides align to TRBD1. CDR1 and CDR2 (germline): DFQATT, SNEGSKA (reference sequence). The CDR3 has 13 residues. V lost 6 bases and J lost 5; bases outside the gene matches: 7. In nucleotides, the CDR3 is TGCAGTGCAGCAGGGGGGTTTTATCAGCCCCAGCATTTT. It encodes CSAAGGFYQPQHF.